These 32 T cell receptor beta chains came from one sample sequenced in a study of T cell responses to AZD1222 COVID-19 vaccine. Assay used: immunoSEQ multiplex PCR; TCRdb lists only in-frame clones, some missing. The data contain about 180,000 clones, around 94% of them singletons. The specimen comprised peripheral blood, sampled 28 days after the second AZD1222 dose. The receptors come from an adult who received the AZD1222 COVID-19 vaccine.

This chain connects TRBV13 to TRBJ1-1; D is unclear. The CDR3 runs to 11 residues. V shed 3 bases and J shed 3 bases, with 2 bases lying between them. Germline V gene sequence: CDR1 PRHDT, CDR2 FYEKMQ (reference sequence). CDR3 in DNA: TGTGCCAGCAGCTTGTACACTGAAGCTTTCTTT. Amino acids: CASSLYTEAFF.

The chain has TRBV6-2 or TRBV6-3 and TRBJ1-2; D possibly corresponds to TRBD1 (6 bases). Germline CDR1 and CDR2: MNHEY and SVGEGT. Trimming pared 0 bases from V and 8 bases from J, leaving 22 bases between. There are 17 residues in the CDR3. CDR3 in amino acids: CASSYSNSGGAGKGYTF. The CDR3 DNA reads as TGTGCCAGCAGTTACTCGAATTCTGGGGGCGCAGGGAAAGGCTACACCTTC.

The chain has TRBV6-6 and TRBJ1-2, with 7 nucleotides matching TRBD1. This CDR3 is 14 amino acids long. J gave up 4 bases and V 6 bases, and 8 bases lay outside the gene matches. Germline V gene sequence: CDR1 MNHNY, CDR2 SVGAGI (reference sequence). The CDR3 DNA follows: TGTGCCAGCAGCACAGGGGTCGGTCTCTATGGCTACACCTTC. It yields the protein CASSTGVGLYGYTF.

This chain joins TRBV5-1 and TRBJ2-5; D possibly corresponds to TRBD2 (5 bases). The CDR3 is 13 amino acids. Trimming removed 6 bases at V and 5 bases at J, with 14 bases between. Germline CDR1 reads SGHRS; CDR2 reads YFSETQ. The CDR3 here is CASNFHRGETQYF. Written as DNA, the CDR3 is TGCGCCAGCAACTTCCACCGAGGGGAGACCCAGTACTTC. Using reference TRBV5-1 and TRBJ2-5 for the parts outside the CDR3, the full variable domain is KAGVTQTPRYLIKTRGQQVTLSCSPISGHRSVSWYQQTPGQGLQFLFEYFSETQRNKGNFPGRFSGRQFSNSRSEMNVSTLELGDSALYLCASNFHRGETQYFGPGTRLLVL.

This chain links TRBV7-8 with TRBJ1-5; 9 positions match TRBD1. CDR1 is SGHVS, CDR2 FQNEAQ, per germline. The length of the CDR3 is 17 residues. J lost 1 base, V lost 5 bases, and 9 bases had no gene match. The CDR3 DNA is TGTGCCAGCAGCCGAGGACAGGGGTACCGGAGCAATCAGCCCCAGCATTTT. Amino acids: CASSRGQGYRSNQPQHF.

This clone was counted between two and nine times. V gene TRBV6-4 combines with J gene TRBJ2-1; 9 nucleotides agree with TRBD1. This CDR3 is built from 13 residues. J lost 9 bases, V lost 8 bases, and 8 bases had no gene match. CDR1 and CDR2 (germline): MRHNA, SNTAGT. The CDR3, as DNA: TGTGCCAGCTCTAGGGAGGACAGGGGTGAGCAGTTCTTC. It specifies CASSREDRGEQFF.

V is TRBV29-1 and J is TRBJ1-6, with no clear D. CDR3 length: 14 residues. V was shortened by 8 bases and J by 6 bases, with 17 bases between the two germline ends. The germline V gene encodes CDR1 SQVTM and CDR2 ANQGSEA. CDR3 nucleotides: TGCAGCCCTCCCTGGCCCCCCACTAATTCACCCCTCCACTTT. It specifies CSPPWPPTNSPLHF. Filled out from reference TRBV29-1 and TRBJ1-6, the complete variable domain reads SAVISQKPSRDICQRGTSLTIQCQVDSQVTMMFWYRQQPGQSLTLIATANQGSEATYESGFVIDKFPISRPNLTFSTLTVSNMSPEDSSIYLCSPPWPPTNSPLHFGNGTRLTVT.

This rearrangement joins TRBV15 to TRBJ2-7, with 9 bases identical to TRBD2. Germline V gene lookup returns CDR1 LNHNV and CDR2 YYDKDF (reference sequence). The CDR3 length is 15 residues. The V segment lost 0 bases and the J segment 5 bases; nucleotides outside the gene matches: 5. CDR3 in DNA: TGTGCCACCAGCAGAGATAGCGGGGGATCCGACGAGCAGTACTTC. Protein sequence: CATSRDSGGSDEQYF.

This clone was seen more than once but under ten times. The CDR3 region has the DNA TGTGCCAGCACCCCGAGGCTTCTCTCTGGAAACACCATATATTTT. It yields the protein CASTPRLLSGNTIYF. This rearrangement joins TRBV7-2 to TRBJ1-3; D is uncertain. V was clipped by 7 bases and J by 0 bases, with 13 bases between them. The CDR3 is 15 residues long. Germline assignment: CDR1 SGHTA and CDR2 FQGNSA.

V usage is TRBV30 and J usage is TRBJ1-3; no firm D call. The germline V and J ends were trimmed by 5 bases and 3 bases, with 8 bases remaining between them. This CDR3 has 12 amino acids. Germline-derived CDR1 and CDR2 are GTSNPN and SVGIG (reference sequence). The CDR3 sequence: CAWGPNGNTIYF. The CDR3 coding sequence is TGTGCCTGGGGCCCTAATGGAAACACCATATATTTT.

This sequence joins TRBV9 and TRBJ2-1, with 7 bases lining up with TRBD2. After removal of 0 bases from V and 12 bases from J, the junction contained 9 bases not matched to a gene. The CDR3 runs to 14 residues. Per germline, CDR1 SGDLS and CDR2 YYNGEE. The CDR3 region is CASSVDGTTLRQFF. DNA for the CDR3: TGTGCCAGCAGCGTAGACGGGACTACTCTAAGGCAGTTCTTC.

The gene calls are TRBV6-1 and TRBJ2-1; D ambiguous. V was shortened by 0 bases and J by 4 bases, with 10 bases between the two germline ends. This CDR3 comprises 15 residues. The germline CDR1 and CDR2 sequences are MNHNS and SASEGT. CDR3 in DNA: TGTGCCAGCAGTGAAGCTAGCCCAACATACAATGAGCAGTTCTTC. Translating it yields CASSEASPTYNEQFF.

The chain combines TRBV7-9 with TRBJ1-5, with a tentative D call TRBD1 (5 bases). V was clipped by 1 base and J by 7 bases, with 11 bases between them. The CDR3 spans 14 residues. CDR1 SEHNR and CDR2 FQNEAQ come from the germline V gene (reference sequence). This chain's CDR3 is CASSLEWGDQPQHF. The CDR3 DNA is TGTGCCAGCAGCTTAGAATGGGGGGACCAGCCCCAGCATTTT.

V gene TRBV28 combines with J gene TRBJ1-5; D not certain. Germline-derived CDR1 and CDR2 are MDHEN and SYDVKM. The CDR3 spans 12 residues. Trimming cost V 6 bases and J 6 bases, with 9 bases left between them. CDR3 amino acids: CASSHQRQPQHF. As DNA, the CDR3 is TGTGCCAGCAGCCACCAACGTCAGCCCCAGCATTTT.

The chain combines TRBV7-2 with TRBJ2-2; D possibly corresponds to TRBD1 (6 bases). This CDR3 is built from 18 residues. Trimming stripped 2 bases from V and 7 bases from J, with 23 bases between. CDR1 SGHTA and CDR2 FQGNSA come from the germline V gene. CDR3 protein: CASSLSGLNRVYGGELFF. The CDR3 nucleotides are TGTGCCAGCAGCTTATCGGGGTTAAACAGGGTTTATGGCGGGGAGCTGTTTTTT.

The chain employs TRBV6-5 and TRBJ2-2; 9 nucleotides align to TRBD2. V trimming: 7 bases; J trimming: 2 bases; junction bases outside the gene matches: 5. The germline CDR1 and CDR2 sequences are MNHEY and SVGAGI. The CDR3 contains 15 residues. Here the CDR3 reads CASMAGTSNTGELFF. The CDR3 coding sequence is TGTGCCAGCATGGCTGGGACTAGCAACACCGGGGAGCTGTTTTTT.

The CDR3, as DNA: TGTGCCAGCTCACCACACGCCTGCGAGCAGTACTTC. Amino acids: CASSPHACEQYF. V gene TRBV18 combines with J gene TRBJ2-7, with no clear D. The CDR3 loop spans 12 amino acids. The germline V and J ends were trimmed by 1 base and 6 bases, with 7 bases remaining between them. The germline V gene encodes CDR1 KGHSH and CDR2 LQKENI.

The CDR3 loop is CASSATSGRRDEQFF. DNA for the CDR3: TGTGCCAGCAGTGCGACTAGCGGGAGACGAGATGAGCAGTTCTTC. This sequence joins TRBV25-1 and TRBJ2-1, with 12 bases fitting TRBD2. J was trimmed by 8 bases and V by 4 bases; bases with no gene match: 6. CDR3 length equals 15 residues. CDR1 and CDR2 (germline): MGHDK, SYGVNS.

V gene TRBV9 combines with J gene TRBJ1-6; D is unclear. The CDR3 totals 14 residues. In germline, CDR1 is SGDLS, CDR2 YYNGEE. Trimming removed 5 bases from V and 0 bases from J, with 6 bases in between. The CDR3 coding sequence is TGTGCCAGCAGTTTAAGCTCCTATAATTCACCCCTCCACTTT. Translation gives CASSLSSYNSPLHF.

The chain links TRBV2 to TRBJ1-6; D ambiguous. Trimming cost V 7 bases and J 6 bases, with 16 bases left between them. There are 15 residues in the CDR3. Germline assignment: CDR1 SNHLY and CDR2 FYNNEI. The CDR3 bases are TGTGCCAGCAACCCCTCGGGTGGTGGTAATTCACCCCTCCACTTT. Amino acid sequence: CASNPSGGGNSPLHF. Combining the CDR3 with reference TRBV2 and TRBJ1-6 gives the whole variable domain EPEVTQTPSHQVTQMGQEVILRCVPISNHLYFYWYRQILGQKVEFLVSFYNNEISEKSEIFDDQFSVERPDGSNFTLKIRSTKLEDSAMYFCASNPSGGGNSPLHFGNGTRLTVT.

CDR3 in DNA: TGTGCCAGCAGCTCCCGAACTGGAACAGATACGCAGTATTTT. It specifies CASSSRTGTDTQYF. The chain couples TRBV7-8 to TRBJ2-3, with D unresolved. The V and J ends lost 4 bases and 3 bases respectively, with 11 bases between them. This CDR3 has 14 residues. Germline assignment: CDR1 SGHVS and CDR2 FQNEAQ.

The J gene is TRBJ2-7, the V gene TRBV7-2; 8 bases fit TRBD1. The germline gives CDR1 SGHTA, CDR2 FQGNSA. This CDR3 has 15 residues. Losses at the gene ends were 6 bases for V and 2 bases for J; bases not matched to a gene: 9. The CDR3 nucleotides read TGTGCCAGCAGTCCAGGACAGGGAAGGACCTACGAGCAGTACTTC. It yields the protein CASSPGQGRTYEQYF.

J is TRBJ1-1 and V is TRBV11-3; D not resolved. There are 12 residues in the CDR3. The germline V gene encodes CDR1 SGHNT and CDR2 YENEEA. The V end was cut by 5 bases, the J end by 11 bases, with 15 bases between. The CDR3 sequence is CASSHQRFLAFF. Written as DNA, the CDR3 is TGTGCCAGCAGCCACCAGCGCTTTTTGGCTTTCTTT.

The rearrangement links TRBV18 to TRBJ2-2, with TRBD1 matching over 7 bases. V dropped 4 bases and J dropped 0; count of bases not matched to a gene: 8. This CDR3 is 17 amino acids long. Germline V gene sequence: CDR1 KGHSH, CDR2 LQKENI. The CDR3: CASSLQGQFANTGELFF. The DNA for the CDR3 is TGTGCCAGCTCACTACAGGGGCAGTTCGCGAACACCGGGGAGCTGTTTTTT. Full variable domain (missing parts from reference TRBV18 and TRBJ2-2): NAGVMQNPRHLVRRRGQEARLRCSPMKGHSHVYWYRQLPEEGLKFMVYLQKENIIDESGMPKERFSAEFPKEGPSILRIQQVVRGDSAAYFCASSLQGQFANTGELFFGEGSRLTVL.

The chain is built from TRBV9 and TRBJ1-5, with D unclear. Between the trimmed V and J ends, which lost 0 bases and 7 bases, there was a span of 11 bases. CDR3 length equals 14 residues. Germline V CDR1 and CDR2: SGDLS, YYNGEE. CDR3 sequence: CASSVGPGGQPQHF. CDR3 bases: TGTGCCAGCAGCGTAGGGCCAGGCGGACAGCCCCAGCATTTT. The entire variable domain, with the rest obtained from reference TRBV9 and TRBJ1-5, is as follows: DSGVTQTPKHLITATGQRVTLRCSPRSGDLSVYWYQQSLDQGLQFLIQYYNGEERAKGNILERFSAQQFPDLHSELNLSSLELGDSALYFCASSVGPGGQPQHFGDGTRLSIL.

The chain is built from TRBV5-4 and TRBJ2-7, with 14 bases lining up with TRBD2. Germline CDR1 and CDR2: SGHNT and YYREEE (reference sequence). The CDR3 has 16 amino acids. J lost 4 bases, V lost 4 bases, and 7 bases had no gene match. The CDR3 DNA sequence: TGTGCCAGCAGCCCTCCGACTAGCGGGAGGGCTTACGAGCAGTACTTC. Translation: CASSPPTSGRAYEQYF.

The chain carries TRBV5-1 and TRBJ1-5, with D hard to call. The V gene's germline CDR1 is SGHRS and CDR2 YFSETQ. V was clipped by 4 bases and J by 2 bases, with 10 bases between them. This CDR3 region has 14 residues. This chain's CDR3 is CASSPSAGNQPQHF. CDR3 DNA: TGCGCCAGCAGCCCGTCCGCCGGCAATCAGCCCCAGCATTTT.

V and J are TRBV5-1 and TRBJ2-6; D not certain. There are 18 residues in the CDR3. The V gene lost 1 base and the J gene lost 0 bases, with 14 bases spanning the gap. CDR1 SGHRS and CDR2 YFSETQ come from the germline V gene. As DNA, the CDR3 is TGCGCCAGCAGCTTGTTATCCGGTAGTAGCTCTGGGGCCAACGTCCTGACTTTC. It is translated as CASSLLSGSSSGANVLTF.

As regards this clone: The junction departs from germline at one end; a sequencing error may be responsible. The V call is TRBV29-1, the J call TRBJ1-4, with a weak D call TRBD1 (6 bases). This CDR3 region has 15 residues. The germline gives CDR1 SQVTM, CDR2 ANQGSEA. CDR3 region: CSVEGGGTTNEKLFF. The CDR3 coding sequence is TGCAGCGTCGAAGGCGGGGGCACAACTAATGAAAAACTGTTTTTT.

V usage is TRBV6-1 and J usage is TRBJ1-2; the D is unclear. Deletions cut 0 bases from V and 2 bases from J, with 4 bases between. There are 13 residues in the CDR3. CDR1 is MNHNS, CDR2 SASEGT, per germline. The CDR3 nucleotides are TGTGCCAGCAGTGAAGCAGGGAACTATGGCTACACCTTC. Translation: CASSEAGNYGYTF.

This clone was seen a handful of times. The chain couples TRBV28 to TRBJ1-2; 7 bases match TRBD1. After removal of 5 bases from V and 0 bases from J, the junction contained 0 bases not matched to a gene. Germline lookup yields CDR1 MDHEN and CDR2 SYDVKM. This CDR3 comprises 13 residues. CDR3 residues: CASSTGANYGYTF. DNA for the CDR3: TGTGCCAGCAGTACAGGGGCTAACTATGGCTACACCTTC.

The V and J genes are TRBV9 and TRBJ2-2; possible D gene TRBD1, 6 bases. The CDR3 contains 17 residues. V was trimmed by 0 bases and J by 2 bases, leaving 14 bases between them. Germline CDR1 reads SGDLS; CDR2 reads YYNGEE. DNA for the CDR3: TGTGCCAGCAGCGTAGAGGAGACAGGAACCAACACCGGGGAGCTGTTTTTT. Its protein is CASSVEETGTNTGELFF.